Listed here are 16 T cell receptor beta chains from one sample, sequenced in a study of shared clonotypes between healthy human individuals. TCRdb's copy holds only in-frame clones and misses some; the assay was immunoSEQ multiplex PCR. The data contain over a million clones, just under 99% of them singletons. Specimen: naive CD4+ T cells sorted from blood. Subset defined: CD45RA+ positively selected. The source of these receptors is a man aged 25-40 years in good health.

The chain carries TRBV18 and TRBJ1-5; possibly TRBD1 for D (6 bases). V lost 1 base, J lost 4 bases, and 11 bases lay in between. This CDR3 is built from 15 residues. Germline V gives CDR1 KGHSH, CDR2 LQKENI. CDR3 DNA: TGTGCCAGCTCACCACTGGGGGGCCGGAATCAGCCCCAGCATTTT. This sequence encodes CASSPLGGRNQPQHF.

This chain's CDR3 is CASSYLDRTSYNEQFF. CDR3 nucleotide sequence: TGTGCCAGCAGTTACCTGGACAGGACCAGCTACAATGAGCAGTTCTTC. This chain links TRBV6-5 with TRBJ2-1; the match to TRBD1 covers 7 bases. The V and J ends lost 2 bases and 3 bases, in that order; junction bases with no gene match: 7. Germline-derived CDR1 and CDR2 are MNHEY and SVGAGI. This CDR3 comprises 16 residues.

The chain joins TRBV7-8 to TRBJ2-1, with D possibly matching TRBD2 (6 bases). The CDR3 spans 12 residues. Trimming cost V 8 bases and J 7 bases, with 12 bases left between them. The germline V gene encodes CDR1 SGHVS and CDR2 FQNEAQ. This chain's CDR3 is CASGGSGNEQFF. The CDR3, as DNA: TGTGCCAGCGGGGGGTCAGGAAATGAGCAGTTCTTC.

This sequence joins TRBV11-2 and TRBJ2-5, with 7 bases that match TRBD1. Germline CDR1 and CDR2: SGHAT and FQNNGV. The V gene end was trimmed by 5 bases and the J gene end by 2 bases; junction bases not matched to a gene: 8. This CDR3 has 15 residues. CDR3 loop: CASSPGQRQQETQYF. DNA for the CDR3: TGTGCCAGCAGCCCGGGACAGCGCCAACAAGAGACCCAGTACTTC.

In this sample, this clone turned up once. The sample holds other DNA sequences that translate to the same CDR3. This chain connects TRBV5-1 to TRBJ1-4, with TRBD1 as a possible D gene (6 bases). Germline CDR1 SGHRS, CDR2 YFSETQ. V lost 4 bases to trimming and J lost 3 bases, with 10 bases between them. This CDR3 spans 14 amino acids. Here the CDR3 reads CASSPGGANEKLFF. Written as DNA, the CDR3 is TGCGCCAGCAGCCCCGGGGGCGCTAATGAAAAACTGTTTTTT.

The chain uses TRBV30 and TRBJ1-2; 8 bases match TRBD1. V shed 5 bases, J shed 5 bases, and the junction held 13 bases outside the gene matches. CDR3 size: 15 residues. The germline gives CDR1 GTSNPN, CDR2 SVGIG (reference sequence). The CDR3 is CAWEPGQAPRYGYTF. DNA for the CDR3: TGTGCCTGGGAACCGGGACAGGCCCCGAGGTATGGCTACACCTTC.

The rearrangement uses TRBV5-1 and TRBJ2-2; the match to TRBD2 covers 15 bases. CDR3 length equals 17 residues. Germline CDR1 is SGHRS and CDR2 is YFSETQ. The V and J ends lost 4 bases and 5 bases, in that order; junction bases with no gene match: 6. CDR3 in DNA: TGCGCCAGCAGCCCGGGACTAGCGGGAGGTCGTACCGGGGAGCTGTTTTTT. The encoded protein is CASSPGLAGGRTGELFF.

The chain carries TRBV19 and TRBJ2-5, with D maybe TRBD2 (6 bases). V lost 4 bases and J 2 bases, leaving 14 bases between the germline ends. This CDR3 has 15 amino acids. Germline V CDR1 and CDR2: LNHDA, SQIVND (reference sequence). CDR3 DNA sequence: TGTGCCAGTAGTACTATTCCGGGAGTTCAAGAGACCCAGTACTTC. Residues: CASSTIPGVQETQYF.

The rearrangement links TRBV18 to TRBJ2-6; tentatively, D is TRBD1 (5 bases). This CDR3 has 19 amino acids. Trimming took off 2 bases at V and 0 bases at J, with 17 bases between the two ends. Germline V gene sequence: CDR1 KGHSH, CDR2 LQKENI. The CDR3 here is CASSPSRQGPSSGANVLTF. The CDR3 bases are TGTGCCAGCTCACCATCTCGGCAGGGCCCATCCTCTGGGGCCAACGTCCTGACTTTC.

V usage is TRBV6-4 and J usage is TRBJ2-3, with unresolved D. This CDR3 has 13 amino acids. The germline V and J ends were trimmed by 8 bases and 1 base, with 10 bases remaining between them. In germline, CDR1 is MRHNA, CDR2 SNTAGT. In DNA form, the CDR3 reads TGTGCCAGCCAAAGTAAGGGCACAGATACGCAGTATTTT. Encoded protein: CASQSKGTDTQYF.

The CDR3 reads CASSLGSYGYTF. CDR3 sequence (DNA): TGTGCCAGCAGCTTGGGTAGCTATGGCTACACCTTC. The chain employs TRBV5-8 and TRBJ1-2; unclear D gene. The V gene lost 0 bases and the J gene lost 4 bases, with 4 bases spanning the gap. CDR1 SGHTS and CDR2 YDEGEE come from the germline V gene. The CDR3 length is 12 residues.

Here the CDR3 reads CASSKALFKGSWGYEQYF. In DNA form, the CDR3 reads TGTGCCAGCAGCAAAGCGCTATTCAAGGGATCTTGGGGCTACGAGCAGTACTTC. V is TRBV21-1 and J is TRBJ2-7. TRBV21-1 is a known pseudogene. The CDR3 has 18 amino acids.

Here the CDR3 reads CASKDRGTMNTEAFF. CDR3 bases: TGTGCCAGTAAGGACAGGGGCACCATGAACACTGAAGCTTTCTTT. The rearrangement links TRBV19 to TRBJ1-1, with 9 bases matching TRBD1. CDR3 length: 15 residues. Looked up from germline, CDR1 is LNHDA and CDR2 is SQIVND (reference sequence). Germline trimming cut 7 bases from V and 0 bases from J; bases unmatched to any gene: 6.

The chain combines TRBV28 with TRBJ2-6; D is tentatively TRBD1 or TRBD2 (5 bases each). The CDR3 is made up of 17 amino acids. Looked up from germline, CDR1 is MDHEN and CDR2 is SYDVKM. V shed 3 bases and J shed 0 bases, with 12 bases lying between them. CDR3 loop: CASSFSRGSSGANVLTF. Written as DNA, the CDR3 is TGTGCCAGCAGTTTTTCGAGGGGTTCCTCTGGGGCCAACGTCCTGACTTTC.

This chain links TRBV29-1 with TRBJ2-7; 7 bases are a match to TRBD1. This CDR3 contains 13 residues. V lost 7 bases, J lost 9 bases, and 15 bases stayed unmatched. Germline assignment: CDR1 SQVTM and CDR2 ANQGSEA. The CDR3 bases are TGCAGCGCAACAACACACAGGGGTGAGGCGCAGTACTTC. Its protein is CSATTHRGEAQYF.

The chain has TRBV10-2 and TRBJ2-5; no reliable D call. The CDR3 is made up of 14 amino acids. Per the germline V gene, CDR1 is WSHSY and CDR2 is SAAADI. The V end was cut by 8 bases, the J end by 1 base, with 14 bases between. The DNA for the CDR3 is TGCGCCAGCCGCCGTGGGATTTCCCAAGAGACCCAGTACTTC. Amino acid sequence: CASRRGISQETQYF.